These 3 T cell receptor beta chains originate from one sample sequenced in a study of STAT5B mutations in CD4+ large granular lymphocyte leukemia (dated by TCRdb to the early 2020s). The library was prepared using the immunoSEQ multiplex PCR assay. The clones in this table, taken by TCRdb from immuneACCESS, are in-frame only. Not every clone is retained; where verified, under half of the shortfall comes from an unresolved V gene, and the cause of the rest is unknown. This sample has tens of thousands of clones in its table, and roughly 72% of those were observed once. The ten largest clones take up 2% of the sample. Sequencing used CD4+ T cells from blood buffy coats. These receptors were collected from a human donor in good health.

In DNA, the CDR3 is TGTGCCAGCAGTGACAGGACTGGAAACACCATATATTTT. This codes for CASSDRTGNTIYF. The chain joins TRBV6-1 to TRBJ1-3; no definite D call. The germline V gene has CDR1 MNHNS and CDR2 SASEGT. Trimming took 3 bases from V and 2 from J, leaving 5 bases between them. The length of the CDR3 is 13 residues.

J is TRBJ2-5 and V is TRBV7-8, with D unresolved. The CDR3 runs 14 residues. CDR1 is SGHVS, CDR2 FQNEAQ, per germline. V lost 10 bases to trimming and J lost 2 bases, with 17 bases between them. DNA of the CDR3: TGTGCCACCTCGGGTCTGTTGGCACAAGAGACCCAGTACTTC. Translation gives CATSGLLAQETQYF.

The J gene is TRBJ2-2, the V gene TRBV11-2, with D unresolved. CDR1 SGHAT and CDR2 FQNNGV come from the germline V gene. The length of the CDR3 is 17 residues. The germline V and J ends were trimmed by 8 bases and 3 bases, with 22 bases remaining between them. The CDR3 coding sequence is TGTGCCAGCGGATCGCCCTTAGGTGCCCGTTACACCGGGGAGCTGTTTTTT. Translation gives CASGSPLGARYTGELFF.